A selection of T cell receptor beta chains follows, all from one sample in a study of cytomegalovirus exposure and HLA in healthy donors. TCRdb's copy holds only in-frame clones and misses some; the assay was immunoSEQ multiplex PCR. This table has about 75,000 clones, around four fifths appearing once. Sample: PBMCs. These receptor sequences come from a young man in good health and CMV-seronegative. Each CDR3 is given with its conserved first and last residue. The D gene is left open where the match is weak. Clone size is shown for a subset of rows, as once, few, many or a class of expanded clone.

-	TRBV27	-	TRBJ2-3	CASSPLSLTDTQYF	TGTGCCAGCAGTCCCCTTAGCCTCACAGATACGCAGTATTTT
-	TRBV18	-	TRBJ2-3	CASSSYSQGTDTQYF	TGTGCCAGCTCATCTTACTCACAGGGCACAGATACGCAGTATTTT
-	TRBV4-2	-	TRBJ1-4	CASSQVGGANEKLFF	TGTGCCAGCAGCCAAGTAGGGGGGGCCAATGAAAAACTGTTTTTT
-	TRBV25-1	once	TRBJ1-2	CASSLSTGTNGYTF	TGTGCCAGCAGTTTATCAACAGGGACTAATGGCTACACCTTC
TRBD1	TRBV4-1	-	TRBJ2-5	CASSLGQGRRETQYF	TGCGCCAGCAGCCTGGGACAGGGTCGTCGGGAGACCCAGTACTTC
TRBD1	TRBV5-1	-	TRBJ2-4	CASSLGWTGSQAKNIQYF	TGCGCCAGCAGCTTGGGCTGGACAGGGTCCCAAGCCAAAAACATTCAGTACTTC
TRBD2	TRBV27	-	TRBJ2-3	CASLAGDTDTQYF	TGTGCCTCCCTAGCGGGGGACACAGATACGCAGTATTTT
TRBD2	TRBV28	-	TRBJ2-7	CASSLYAGVYEQYF	TGTGCCAGCAGTTTATACGCGGGGGTCTACGAGCAGTACTTC
-	TRBV4-1	-	TRBJ1-1	CASSQVVISGGRSAEAFF	TGCGCCAGCAGCCAAGTGGTCATATCTGGAGGGAGGTCCGCTGAAGCTTTCTTT
TRBD1	TRBV13	-	TRBJ2-7	CASSSWTGVTYEQYF	TGTGCCAGCAGCTCATGGACAGGGGTAACCTACGAGCAGTACTTC
-	TRBV7-9	-	TRBJ1-1	CASRGSGVNTEAFF	TGTGCCAGCAGAGGGTCCGGGGTCAACACTGAAGCTTTCTTT
-	TRBV11-2	few	TRBJ2-7	CASSPGTGAYEQYF	TGTGCCAGCAGCCCCGGGACGGGAGCCTACGAGCAGTACTTC
TRBD1	TRBV11-3	-	TRBJ1-3	CASSLTGGFGNTIYF	TGTGCCAGCAGTTTAACAGGGGGCTTCGGAAACACCATATATTTT
-	TRBV5-1	-	TRBJ2-3	CASSYGAGLQTDTQYF	TGCGCCAGCAGCTACGGAGCGGGCCTACAGACAGATACGCAGTATTTT
TRBD1	TRBV7-2	-	TRBJ1-4	CASSRSGGGTNEKLFF	TGTGCCAGCAGCCGTTCAGGGGGCGGAACTAATGAAAAACTGTTTTTT
-	TRBV6-5	-	TRBJ1-3	CASSYDTGNTIYF	TGTGCCAGCAGTTACGACACTGGAAACACCATATATTTT
TRBD2	TRBV28	-	TRBJ2-5	CASTPLAGGYSQETQYF	TGTGCCAGCACCCCCTTAGCGGGGGGCTACAGCCAAGAGACCCAGTACTTC
TRBD1	TRBV7-9	few	TRBJ1-5	CASSLDRGGNSNQPQHF	TGTGCCAGCAGCTTGGACAGGGGGGGAAATAGCAATCAGCCCCAGCATTTT
-	TRBV7-2	-	TRBJ2-7	CASSLDADEQYF	TGTGCCAGCAGCTTAGATGCGGACGAGCAGTACTTC
-	TRBV14	-	TRBJ1-2	CASSQRVPGAGYGYTF	TGTGCCAGCAGCCAGAGGGTGCCAGGGGCGGGCTATGGCTACACCTTC
TRBD1	TRBV15	-	TRBJ2-5	CATSREDRKETQYF	TGTGCCACCAGCAGAGAGGACAGGAAAGAGACCCAGTACTTC
TRBD2	TRBV4-2	once	TRBJ2-5	CASSQRAGGTETQYF	TGTGCCAGCAGCCAACGGGCGGGGGGTACGGAGACCCAGTACTTC
-	TRBV14	-	TRBJ1-4	CASSQVTSTNEKLFF	TGTGCCAGCAGCCAGGTTACATCAACTAATGAAAAACTGTTTTTT
-	TRBV6-5	once	TRBJ2-3	CASSLLREPESEYF	TGTGCCAGCAGCCTTCTCCGGGAACCTGAGTCGGAGTATTTT
TRBD2	TRBV7-2	-	TRBJ2-3	CASSPSGVITDTQYF	TGTGCCAGCAGCCCTAGCGGTGTAATAACAGATACGCAGTATTTT
-	TRBV28	-	TRBJ1-5	CASSRDRDQPQHF	TGTGCCAGCAGTAGAGACAGAGATCAGCCCCAGCATTTT
TRBD1	TRBV10-3	-	TRBJ1-1	CASIAPGTVNTEAFF	TGTGCCTCCATCGCTCCGGGGACAGTAAACACTGAAGCTTTCTTT
-	TRBV7-2	-	TRBJ1-5	CASRSTGNQPQHF	TGTGCCAGCAGATCTACAGGCAATCAGCCCCAGCATTTT
TRBD1	TRBV27	-	TRBJ2-1	CASSPTGQVNNEQFF	TGTGCCAGCAGTCCCACGGGACAGGTCAACAATGAGCAGTTCTTC
-	TRBV10-2	-	TRBJ1-5	CASKGAYSNQPQHF	TGCGCCAGCAAGGGAGCGTATAGCAATCAGCCCCAGCATTTT
TRBD2	TRBV7-3	-	TRBJ2-1	CASSLTGLAGANEQFF	TGTGCCAGCAGCTTAACGGGGCTAGCGGGAGCCAATGAGCAGTTCTTC
TRBD1	TRBV6-1	-	TRBJ1-2	CASRGTVNYGYTF	TGTGCCAGCCGTGGGACAGTCAACTATGGCTACACCTTC
-	TRBV7-3	-	TRBJ2-2	CASSFDAGGTGELFF	TGTGCCAGCAGCTTCGACGCCGGGGGCACCGGGGAGCTGTTTTTT
TRBD1	TRBV2	-	TRBJ2-6	CASRDRGRFSGANVLTF	TGTGCCAGCAGGGACAGGGGGAGATTCTCTGGGGCCAACGTCCTGACTTTC
-	TRBV4-1	-	TRBJ2-1	CASSQGGRGYLNEQFF	TGCGCCAGCAGCCAAGGAGGCAGGGGCTACCTTAATGAGCAGTTCTTC
TRBD1	TRBV7-2	-	TRBJ2-2	CASSPPRGRITGELFF	TGTGCCAGCAGCCCACCCAGGGGGCGCATCACCGGGGAGCTGTTTTTT
-	TRBV4-3	-	TRBJ2-3	CASSQEIWADTQYF	TGCGCCAGCAGCCAAGAGATTTGGGCGGATACGCAGTATTTT
-	TRBV7-6	-	TRBJ2-2	CASSPSIGGELFF	TGTGCCAGCAGCCCCTCCATCGGCGGGGAGCTGTTTTTT